This T cell receptor (beta chain) stems from a study of shared clonotypes between healthy human individuals. On the study more broadly: There were three CD4 naive, three CD4 memory, two CD8 naive and one CD8 memory plates per donor. Study results and limitations: Expectations were that clonotype sharing among donors would be affected by sequencing depth. Generally, naive subsets came out with larger estimated richness than memory subsets.

Researchers divided each subset's genomic DNA evenly across several immunoSEQ plates. Profiling relied on immunoSEQ multiplex PCR, and the TCRdb table lists in-frame clones only, not all of them. Of around 2.1 million clones listed, roughly 91% were seen once; the top ten hold roughly 1.7%. Regarding this clone: Its antigen is undetermined.

Positively selected for CCR7, the CD45RO-negative cells used as naive CD8 cells excluded terminally differentiated effector memory CD45RA+ cells. Germline CDR1 MNHNS, CDR2 SASEGT. The CDR3 is 14 amino acids. The V and J ends lost 0 bases and 4 bases respectively, with 10 bases between them. The TCR was taken from a man between 18 and 35 years old in good health. Some clones in this sample may be carry-over from other donors' samples. V is TRBV6-1 and J is TRBJ2-7; D is unclear. Specimen: naive CD8+ T cells from PBMCs. CDR3: CASSEAGSGYEQYF. The DNA for the CDR3 is TGTGCCAGCAGTGAAGCCGGGTCCGGATACGAGCAGTACTTC.